This is a list of T cell receptor beta chains from one sample in a study of vaccination and CD4 T cells after COVID-19. MiXCR, applied by TCRdb to the PCR reads, yields one record per CDR3 protein. The repertoire includes around 37,000 distinct CDR3 sequences, 35% to 40% of them detected once, and about 5.3% sits in the top ten. This material consisted of CD4+ T cells from blood, taken about 7 months after SARS-CoV-2 vaccination. These receptors were collected from a human donor who had recovered from COVID-19. The CDR3 runs from the conserved cysteine through the conserved F or W. A D gene is named only where the DNA matches it firmly. Clone sizes are given selectively: once, few, many, or a class where the clone is expanded.

v_call	d_call	j_call	clone_size	cdr3_nt	cdr3_aa
TRBV20-1	TRBD2	TRBJ2-7	few	TGCAGTGCCACAACACTAGCGGGGGTTTACGAGCAGTACTTC	CSATTLAGVYEQYF
TRBV6-5	.	TRBJ1-5	.	TGTGCCAGCAGGTACAGTGGCAATCAGCCCCAGCATTTT	CASRYSGNQPQHF
TRBV7-9	.	TRBJ1-2	.	TGTGCCAGCAGCCCAGTGATAGACAGCCTCTATGGCTACACCTTC	CASSPVIDSLYGYTF
TRBV6-1	.	TRBJ1-5	.	TGTGCCAGCCTCCTGACGTTACAGGCGCGCCAGCATTTT	CASLLTLQARQHF
TRBV20-1	TRBD2	TRBJ2-5	.	TGCAGTGCCAGCCCGACTAGCGGGAGCTCAGAGACCCAGTACTTC	CSASPTSGSSETQYF
TRBV15	TRBD1	TRBJ2-7	.	TGTGCCACCAGCAGAGACCGGACAGGGGCAGACGAGCAGTACTTC	CATSRDRTGADEQYF
TRBV7-9	TRBD1	TRBJ1-2	few	TGTGCCAGCAGCCGAGGCACGACACAGGGGATAGGCTACACCTTC	CASSRGTTQGIGYTF
TRBV23-1	.	TRBJ1-5	few	TGCGCCAGCAGTCTTAGGAAGAGCAATCAGCCCCAGCATTTT	CASSLRKSNQPQHF
TRBV24-1	TRBD2	TRBJ2-5	.	TGTGCCACCAGCGAAGACCCGGGACTACCATTTGGGGACCAGTACTTC	CATSEDPGLPFGDQYF
TRBV20-1	.	TRBJ1-2	medium-sized	TGCAGTGCTAGAAAGGGGAGTTATGGCTACACCTTC	CSARKGSYGYTF
TRBV7-6	TRBD2	TRBJ2-7	few	TGTGCCAGCAGCTTAGGGGGAGGGCCGGACGAGCAGTACTTC	CASSLGGGPDEQYF
TRBV10-1	TRBD2	TRBJ2-1	.	TGCGCCAGCAGTGATCTAACGCCGTCAGCGGGATTCTACAATGAGCAGTTCTTC	CASSDLTPSAGFYNEQFF
TRBV27	TRBD2	TRBJ2-7	.	TGTGCCAGCAGTCTCCGACTAGCGGGAGGTAGCTCCTACGAGCAGTACTTC	CASSLRLAGGSSYEQYF
TRBV28	TRBD1	TRBJ2-5	.	TGTGCCAGCAGTTCGCCTAGACAGGGCAAAGAGACCCAGTACTTC	CASSSPRQGKETQYF
TRBV5-8	.	TRBJ2-3	.	TGTGCCAGCAGCTTGGGTTTTGGGTTAGTGAATACGCAGTATTTT	CASSLGFGLVNTQYF
TRBV18	TRBD1	TRBJ1-2	few	TGTGCCAGCTCCCCTCTGACAGGGGAGAGCTATGGCTACACCTTC	CASSPLTGESYGYTF
TRBV4-1	TRBD2	TRBJ2-1	once	TGCGCCAGCAGCCAAAACCTCCTAGCGGCTGAGCAGTTCTTC	CASSQNLLAAEQFF
TRBV2	TRBD1	TRBJ2-7	.	TGTGCCAGCACTTCAGGGACAGGGCTTTCCTACGAGCAGTACTTC	CASTSGTGLSYEQYF
TRBV15	TRBD1	TRBJ2-1	.	TGTGCCACCAGCAGAGATAACAGGGGGTCTGAGCAGTTCTTC	CATSRDNRGSEQFF
TRBV19	TRBD2	TRBJ2-1	.	TGTGCCAGTAGTCATAGCGGGAGACCTTCCCAAATGGAGCAGTTCTTC	CASSHSGRPSQMEQFF
TRBV5-1	TRBD1	TRBJ2-7	.	TGCGCCAGCAGCTTGCCCCGGGACAGGGGTTATCACTACGAGCAGTACTTC	CASSLPRDRGYHYEQYF
TRBV28	.	TRBJ2-1	.	TGTGCCAGCAGTTGGGGAAGTGAGCAGTTCTTC	CASSWGSEQFF
TRBV5-4	.	TRBJ2-1	.	TGTGCCAGCAGCTTGGGTGGTTTAGGGGCTAGCCAGTCCTACAATGAGCAGTTCTTC	CASSLGGLGASQSYNEQFF
TRBV28	.	TRBJ1-5	.	TGTGCCAGCAGCCCATTACGGGGGGCCGGCAATCAGCCCCAGCATTTT	CASSPLRGAGNQPQHF
TRBV11-2	TRBD2	TRBJ2-7	.	TGTGCCAGCAGCTTGCGGACTAGCTCCTACGAGCAGTACTTC	CASSLRTSSYEQYF
TRBV6-4	TRBD2	TRBJ2-2	medium-sized	TGTGCCAGCAGTGGGACTAGCGGGAGCACCGGGGAGCTGTTTTTT	CASSGTSGSTGELFF
TRBV7-2	TRBD2	TRBJ2-3	few	TGTGCCAGCAGCACCCGACTAGCGGGAGGTACAGATACGCAGTATTTT	CASSTRLAGGTDTQYF
TRBV10-2	TRBD2	TRBJ2-7	few	TGCGCCAGCAGTGAGTTTCGGGGGAGGGCCTACGAGCAGTACTTC	CASSEFRGRAYEQYF
TRBV28	.	TRBJ2-7	.	TGTGCCAGCAGTCATCAGATTTCGGAGCAGTACTTC	CASSHQISEQYF
TRBV20-1	TRBD1	TRBJ2-5	few	TGCAGTGCTAAACGACAGGGGGGAGAGACCCAGTACTTC	CSAKRQGGETQYF
TRBV6-5	.	TRBJ1-2	.	TGTGCCAGCAGCTCCTCGGGAAACTATGGCTATGGCTACACCTTC	CASSSSGNYGYGYTF
TRBV20-1	.	TRBJ2-3	.	TGCAGTACAAGTTTACCGGGTGCAACAGATACGCAGTATTTT	CSTSLPGATDTQYF
TRBV10-2	.	TRBJ1-5	.	TGCGCCAGCACCCGGGGGGGGAGCAATCAGCCCCAGCATTTT	CASTRGGSNQPQHF
TRBV7-2	.	TRBJ2-2	.	TGTGCCAGCAGCTTTACACTAGCCGGGGACACCGGGGAGCTGTTTTTT	CASSFTLAGDTGELFF
TRBV19	TRBD1	TRBJ2-3	.	TGTGCCAGTAGACGACAGGGCAGTAGCACAGATACGCAGTATTTT	CASRRQGSSTDTQYF
TRBV20-1	.	TRBJ1-1	few	TGCAGTGCTAGAGATTTCGACAGCCCGAACACTGAAGCTTTCTTT	CSARDFDSPNTEAFF
TRBV20-1	TRBD2	TRBJ2-7	.	TGCAGTGCTAAGTCCCTAGCGGGGGACTCCTACGAGCAGTACTTC	CSAKSLAGDSYEQYF
TRBV20-1	.	TRBJ2-4	.	TGCAGTGCTGCCAAAAACATTCAGTACTTC	CSAAKNIQYF
TRBV27	.	TRBJ2-1	few	TGTGCCAGCAGTCACTACAATGAGCAGTTCTTC	CASSHYNEQFF
TRBV20-1	.	TRBJ2-7	.	TGCAGTACTAGAGATATGGACAGCTGGGCCTCCTACGAGCAGTACTTC	CSTRDMDSWASYEQYF
TRBV19	.	TRBJ1-5	few	TGTGCCAGTAGCAGGGTCTACAATCAGCCCCAGCATTTT	CASSRVYNQPQHF